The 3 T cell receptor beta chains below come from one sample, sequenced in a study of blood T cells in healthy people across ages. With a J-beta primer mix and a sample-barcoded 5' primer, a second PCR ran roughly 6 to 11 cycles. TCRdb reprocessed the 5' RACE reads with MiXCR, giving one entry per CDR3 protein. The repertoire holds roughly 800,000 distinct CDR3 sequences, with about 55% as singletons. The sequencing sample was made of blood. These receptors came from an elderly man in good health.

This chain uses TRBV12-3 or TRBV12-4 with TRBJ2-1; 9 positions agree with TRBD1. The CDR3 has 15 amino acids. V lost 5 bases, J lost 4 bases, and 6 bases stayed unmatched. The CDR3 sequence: CASSVGQGTYNEQFF. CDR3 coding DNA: TGTGCCAGCAGTGTCGGACAGGGGACGTACAATGAGCAGTTCTTC.

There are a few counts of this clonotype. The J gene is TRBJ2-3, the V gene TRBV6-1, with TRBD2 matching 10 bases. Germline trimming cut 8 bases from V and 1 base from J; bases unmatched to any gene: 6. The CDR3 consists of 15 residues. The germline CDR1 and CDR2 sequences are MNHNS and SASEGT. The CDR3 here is CASLPGLAGTDTQYF. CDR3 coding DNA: TGTGCCAGCCTTCCCGGACTAGCGGGCACAGATACGCAGTATTTT.

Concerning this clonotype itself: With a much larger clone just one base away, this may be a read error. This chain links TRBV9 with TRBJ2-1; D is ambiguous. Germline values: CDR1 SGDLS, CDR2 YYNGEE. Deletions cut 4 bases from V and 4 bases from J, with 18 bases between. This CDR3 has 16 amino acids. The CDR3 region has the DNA TGTGCCAGCAGCCCCACCCCGGATAGCCAGTACAATGAGCAGTTCTTC. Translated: CASSPTPDSQYNEQFF.